This passage covers 14 T cell receptor beta chains from one sample sequenced in a study of blood T cell repertoires in COVID-19. Some clones are missing from TCRdb's copy, which holds only in-frame ones; the method was immunoSEQ multiplex PCR. The sample has a few hundred thousand clones, around 90% seen once. The sequenced sample consisted of peripheral blood. Receptor source: a woman in her thirties or forties who had recovered from COVID-19.

The chain is built from TRBV27 and TRBJ2-1; TRBD2 matches 9 bases. The V gene's germline CDR1 is MNHEY and CDR2 SMNVEV (reference sequence). V lost 2 bases to trimming and J lost 6 bases; unmatched junction nucleotides: 5. The CDR3 totals 15 residues. The CDR3 sequence: CASSLVAGGFNEQFF. CDR3 DNA sequence: TGTGCCAGCAGTTTAGTCGCGGGAGGGTTCAATGAGCAGTTCTTC.

Details on this clone: Other DNA variants within this sample encode the same CDR3. This chain uses TRBV7-2 with TRBJ2-7, with D perhaps TRBD1 (6 bases). The germline V gene has CDR1 SGHTA and CDR2 FQGNSA. CDR3 size: 15 residues. Trimming left V 1 base short and J 0 bases short, with 10 bases between. Written as DNA, the CDR3 is TGTGCCAGCAGCTTAGGTGGGGGCAGCTCCTACGAGCAGTACTTC. It yields the protein CASSLGGGSSYEQYF.

The CDR3 bases are TGTGCCAGCAGTTTAGGGGCTGAGACCCAGTACTTC. It yields the protein CASSLGAETQYF. The rearrangement joins TRBV12-3 or TRBV12-4 to TRBJ2-5; D unclear. The CDR3 has 12 amino acids. The V end lost 1 base, the J end lost 5 bases, and 5 bases lay between the germline ends.

The chain uses TRBV10-1 and TRBJ2-3; the match to TRBD2 covers 9 bases. CDR1 and CDR2 from the germline V gene are WNHNN and SYGVQD (reference sequence). The CDR3 is 16 residues long. J gave up 2 bases and V 0 bases, and 3 bases lay outside the gene matches. The CDR3 protein is CASSESLAGDTDTQYF. The CDR3 DNA is TGCGCCAGCAGTGAGTCGTTAGCGGGAGACACAGATACGCAGTATTTT.

This rearrangement joins TRBV11-3 to TRBJ2-2; 11 bases are a match to TRBD2. Trimming cost V 3 bases and J 4 bases; bases outside gene matches: 10. CDR1 and CDR2 (germline): SGHNT, YENEEA. The CDR3 runs to 18 residues. Here the CDR3 reads CASSFLKTGTSGTGELFF. The CDR3 DNA follows: TGTGCCAGCAGCTTCTTAAAAACCGGGACTAGCGGCACCGGGGAGCTGTTTTTT.

This chain connects TRBV4-1 to TRBJ2-7; 7 bases fit TRBD2. The CDR3 is 13 amino acids. The V and J ends lost 6 bases and 4 bases, in that order; junction bases with no gene match: 6. CDR1 MGHRA and CDR2 YSYEKL come from the germline V gene. CDR3 in DNA: TGCGCCAGCAGTCGGGAGGCCGATTACGAGCAGTACTTC. This sequence encodes CASSREADYEQYF.

This clone is a singleton in its sample. The rearrangement joins TRBV6-6 to TRBJ1-6, with 7 bases identical to TRBD1. The J segment lost 0 bases and the V segment lost 8 bases, leaving 1 base of the junction unmatched. CDR3 size: 14 residues. The germline CDR1 and CDR2 sequences are MNHNY and SVGAGI (reference sequence). The chain's CDR3 is CASGTVSYNSPLHF. The CDR3, as DNA: TGTGCCAGCGGGACAGTCTCCTATAATTCACCCCTCCACTTT.

The chain joins TRBV5-4 to TRBJ1-6; 7 bases line up with TRBD1. V gave up 2 bases and J gave up 7 bases; unmatched junction bases: 6. This CDR3 spans 15 amino acids. Germline V gene sequence: CDR1 SGHNT, CDR2 YYREEE (reference sequence). The chain's CDR3 is CASSLSTGENSPLHF. CDR3 coding DNA: TGTGCCAGCAGCTTATCTACAGGGGAGAATTCACCCCTCCACTTT.

The chain has TRBV27 and TRBJ1-2; D remains unclear. Trimming removed 0 bases at V and 8 bases at J, with 16 bases between. Looked up from germline, CDR1 is MNHEY and CDR2 is SMNVEV (reference sequence). CDR3 size: 15 residues. The CDR3 bases are TGTGCCAGCAGTTTATCCGGGTTTTCTGCCTGGGGCTACACCTTC. This translates into CASSLSGFSAWGYTF.

This chain uses TRBV5-8 with TRBJ1-2, with D unresolved. The CDR3 has 14 amino acids. V lost 4 bases, J lost 0 bases, and 10 bases lay in between. Germline V CDR1 and CDR2: SGHTS, YDEGEE. This CDR3 is CASSTRPANYGYTF. DNA for the CDR3: TGTGCCAGCAGCACGCGTCCCGCTAACTATGGCTACACCTTC.

The chain uses TRBV19 and TRBJ2-3; the D gene is possibly TRBD2 (5 bases). This CDR3 is built from 13 residues. Germline loops: CDR1 LNHDA, CDR2 SQIVND (reference sequence). Trimming left V 8 bases short and J 1 base short, with 10 bases between. CDR3 bases: TGTGCCAGTGGACTTCAGGGCACAGATACGCAGTATTTT. It specifies CASGLQGTDTQYF.

This sequence joins TRBV10-3 and TRBJ2-5; 11 positions match TRBD2. V dropped 4 bases and J dropped 4; count of bases not matched to a gene: 8. CDR1 and CDR2 (germline): ENHRY, SYGVKD. The CDR3 contains 16 residues. In DNA form, the CDR3 reads TGTGCCATCAGTGGGGGGACTAGCGGCGGAGGAGAGACCCAGTACTTC. It yields the protein CAISGGTSGGGETQYF.

About this clone: A read error may account for a junction end that differs from germline. The chain carries TRBV5-1 and TRBJ2-7, with 7 bases matching TRBD1. The CDR3 totals 13 residues. Germline V gene lookup returns CDR1 SGHRS and CDR2 YFSETQ. The CDR3: CASSRDSSSEQYF. CDR3 DNA sequence: TGCGCCAGCAGCCGGGACAGCTCCTCCGAGCAGTACTTC.

This clone was detected only once. The chain employs TRBV28 and TRBJ2-1; 9 bases are a match to TRBD2. The length of the CDR3 is 15 residues. CDR1 is MDHEN and CDR2 is SYDVKM in the germline V gene. V gave up 3 bases and J gave up 8 bases; unmatched junction bases: 8. The CDR3 DNA reads TGTGCCAGCAGTTTGCCAGCGGGAGGAGTTGATGAGCAGTTCTTC. It specifies CASSLPAGGVDEQFF.